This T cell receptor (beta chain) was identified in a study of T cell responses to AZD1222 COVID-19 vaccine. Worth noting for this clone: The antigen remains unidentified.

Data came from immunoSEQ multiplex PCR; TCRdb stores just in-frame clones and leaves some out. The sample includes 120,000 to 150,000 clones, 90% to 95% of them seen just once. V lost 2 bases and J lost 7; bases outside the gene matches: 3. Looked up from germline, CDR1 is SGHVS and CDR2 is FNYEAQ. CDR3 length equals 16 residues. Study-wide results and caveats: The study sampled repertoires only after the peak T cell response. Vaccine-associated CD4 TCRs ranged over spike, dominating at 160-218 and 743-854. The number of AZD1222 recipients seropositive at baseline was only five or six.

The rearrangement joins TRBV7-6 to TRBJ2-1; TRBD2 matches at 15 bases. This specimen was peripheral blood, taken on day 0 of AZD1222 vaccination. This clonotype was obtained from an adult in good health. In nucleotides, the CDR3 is TGTGCCAGCAGCTTAATTGGACTAGCGGGAGGGAATGAGCAGTTCTTC. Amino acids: CASSLIGLAGGNEQFF. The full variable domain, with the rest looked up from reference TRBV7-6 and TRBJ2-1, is GAGVSQSPRYKVTKRGQDVALRCDPISGHVSLYWYRQALGQGPEFLTYFNYEAQQDKSGLPNDRFSAERPEGSISTLTIQRTEQRDSAMYRCASSLIGLAGGNEQFFGPGTRLTVL.